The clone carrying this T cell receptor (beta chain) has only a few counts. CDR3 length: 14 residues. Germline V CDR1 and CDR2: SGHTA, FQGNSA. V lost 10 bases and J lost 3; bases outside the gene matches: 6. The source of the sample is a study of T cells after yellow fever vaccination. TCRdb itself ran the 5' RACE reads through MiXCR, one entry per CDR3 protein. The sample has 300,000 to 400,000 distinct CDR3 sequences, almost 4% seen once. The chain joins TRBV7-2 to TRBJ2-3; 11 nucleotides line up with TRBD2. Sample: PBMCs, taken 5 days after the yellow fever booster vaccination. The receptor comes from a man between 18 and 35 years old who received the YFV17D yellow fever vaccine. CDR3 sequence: CATAGLAVTDTQYF. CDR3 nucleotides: TGTGCCACCGCGGGACTAGCGGTAACAGATACGCAGTATTTT. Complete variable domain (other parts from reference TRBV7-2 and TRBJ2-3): GAGVSQSPSNKVTEKGKDVELRCDPISGHTALYWYRQSLGQGLEFLIYFQGNSAPDKSGLPSDRFSAERTGGSVSTLTIQRTQQEDSAVYLCATAGLAVTDTQYFGPGTRLTVL.